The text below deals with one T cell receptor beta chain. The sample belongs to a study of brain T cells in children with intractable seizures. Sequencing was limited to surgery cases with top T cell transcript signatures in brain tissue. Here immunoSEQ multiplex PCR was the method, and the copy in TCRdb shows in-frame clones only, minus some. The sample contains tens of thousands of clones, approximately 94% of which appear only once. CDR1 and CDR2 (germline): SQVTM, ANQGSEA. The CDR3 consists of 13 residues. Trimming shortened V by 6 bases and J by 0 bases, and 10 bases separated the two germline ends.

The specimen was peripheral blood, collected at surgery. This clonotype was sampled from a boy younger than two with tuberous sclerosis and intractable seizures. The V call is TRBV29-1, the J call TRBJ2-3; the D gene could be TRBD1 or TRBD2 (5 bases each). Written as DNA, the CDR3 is TGCAGCGTGCAGGGCGGGAGCACAGATACGCAGTATTTT. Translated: CSVQGGSTDTQYF.